This TCR beta chain was obtained from a study of T cells in Graves' hyperthyroidism and ophthalmopathy. Notes on the study in general: Most thyroid clonotypes expanded above 0.001 appeared in blood too. Stable hyperthyroidism was told apart from ophthalmopathy by a model built on 13 V-J features.

Comment on this clonotype: Its antigen is not identified.

The CDR3 regions of TCR beta were amplified from RNA transcripts. HTBI primers were used for first-round RT-PCR of the TCR CDR3. One entry per CDR3 protein, called by TCRdb with MiXCR from the multiplex PCR reads. The top ten hold 7% to 10% of the sample, which has approximately 870,000 distinct CDR3 sequences, around 39% seen once. It was considered stable Graves' hyperthyroidism when ophthalmopathy did not progress within 18 months. Source material for PBMCs was less than 12 ml fresh peripheral blood. The CDR3 contains 15 residues. The germline gives CDR1 SGDLS, CDR2 YYNGEE. J gave up 3 bases and V 4 bases, and 6 bases lay outside the gene matches.

V and J are TRBV9 and TRBJ2-5; 10 bases agree with TRBD2. The TCR sequence derives from a man aged 18 to 30 with Graves' hyperthyroidism. Specimen: blood. The CDR3 loop reads CASSSGLAVKETQYF. The CDR3 DNA follows: TGTGCCAGCAGCTCTGGACTAGCGGTAAAAGAGACCCAGTACTTC. The whole variable domain, filled in from reference TRBV9 and TRBJ2-5, reads DSGVTQTPKHLITATGQRVTLRCSPRSGDLSVYWYQQSLDQGLQFLIQYYNGEERAKGNILERFSAQQFPDLHSELNLSSLELGDSALYFCASSSGLAVKETQYFGPGTRLLVL.